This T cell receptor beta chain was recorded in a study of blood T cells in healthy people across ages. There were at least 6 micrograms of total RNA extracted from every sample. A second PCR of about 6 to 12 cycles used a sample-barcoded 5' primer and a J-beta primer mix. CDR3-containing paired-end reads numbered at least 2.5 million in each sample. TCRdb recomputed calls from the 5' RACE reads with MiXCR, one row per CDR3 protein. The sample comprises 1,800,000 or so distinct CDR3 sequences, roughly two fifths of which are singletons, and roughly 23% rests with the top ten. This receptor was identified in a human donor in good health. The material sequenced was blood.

CDR3 amino acids: CASSYAMPFLGYQGGYTF. In DNA form, the CDR3 reads TGTGCCAGCAGTTACGCCATGCCCTTTTTGGGGTATCAGGGTGGCTACACCTTC. The chain couples TRBV7-9 to TRBJ1-2; D is perhaps TRBD1 (5 bases). The ends were cut back, 6 bases at V and 7 bases at J, with 30 bases in the middle. Germline loops: CDR1 SEHNR, CDR2 FQNEAQ (reference sequence). CDR3 length: 18 amino acids.